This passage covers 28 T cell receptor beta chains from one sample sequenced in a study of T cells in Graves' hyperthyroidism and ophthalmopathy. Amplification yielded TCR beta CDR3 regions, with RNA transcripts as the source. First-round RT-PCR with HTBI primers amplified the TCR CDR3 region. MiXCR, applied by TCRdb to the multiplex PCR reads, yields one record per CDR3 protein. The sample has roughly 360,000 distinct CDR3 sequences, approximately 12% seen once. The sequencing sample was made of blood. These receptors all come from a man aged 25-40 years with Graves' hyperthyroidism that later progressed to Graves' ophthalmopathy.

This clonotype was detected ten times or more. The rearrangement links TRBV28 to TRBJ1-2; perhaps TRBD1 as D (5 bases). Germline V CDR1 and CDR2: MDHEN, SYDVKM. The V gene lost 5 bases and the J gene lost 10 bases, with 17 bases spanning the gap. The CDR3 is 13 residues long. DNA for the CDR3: TGTGCCAGCAGTCCCTCCACAGGATGGGACTACACCTTC. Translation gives CASSPSTGWDYTF.

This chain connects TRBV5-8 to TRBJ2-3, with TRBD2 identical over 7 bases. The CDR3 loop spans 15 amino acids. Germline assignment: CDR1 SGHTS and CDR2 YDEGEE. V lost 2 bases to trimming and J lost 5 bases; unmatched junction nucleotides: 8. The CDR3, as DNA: TGTGCCAGCAGCTTTGGGTTGGGGGGGGAAGATACGCAGTATTTT. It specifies CASSFGLGGEDTQYF.

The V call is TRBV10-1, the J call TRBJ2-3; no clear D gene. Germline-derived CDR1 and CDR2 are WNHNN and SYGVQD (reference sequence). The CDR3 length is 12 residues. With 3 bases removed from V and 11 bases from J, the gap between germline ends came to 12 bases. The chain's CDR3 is CASSETPVGQYF. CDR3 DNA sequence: TGCGCCAGCAGTGAAACCCCGGTTGGGCAGTATTTT.

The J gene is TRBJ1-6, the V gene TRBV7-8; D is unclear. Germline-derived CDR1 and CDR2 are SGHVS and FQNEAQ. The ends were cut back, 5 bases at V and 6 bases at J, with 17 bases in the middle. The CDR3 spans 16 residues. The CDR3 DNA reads TGTGCCAGCAGCCCACGACGTGTCCTGGGTAATTCACCCCTCCACTTT. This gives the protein CASSPRRVLGNSPLHF. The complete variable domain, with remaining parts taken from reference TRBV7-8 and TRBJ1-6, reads GAGVSQSPRYKVAKRGQDVALRCDPISGHVSLFWYQQALGQGPEFLTYFQNEAQLDKSGLPSDRFFAERPEGSVSTLKIQRTQQEDSAVYLCASSPRRVLGNSPLHFGNGTRLTVT.

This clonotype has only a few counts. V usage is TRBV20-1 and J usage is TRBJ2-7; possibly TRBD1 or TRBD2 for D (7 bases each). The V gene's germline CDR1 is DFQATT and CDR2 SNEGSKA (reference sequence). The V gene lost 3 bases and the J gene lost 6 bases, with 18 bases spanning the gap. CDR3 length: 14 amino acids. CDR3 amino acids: CSASPGGALTEQYF. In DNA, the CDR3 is TGCAGTGCTAGTCCAGGGGGGGCGCTTACCGAGCAGTACTTC.

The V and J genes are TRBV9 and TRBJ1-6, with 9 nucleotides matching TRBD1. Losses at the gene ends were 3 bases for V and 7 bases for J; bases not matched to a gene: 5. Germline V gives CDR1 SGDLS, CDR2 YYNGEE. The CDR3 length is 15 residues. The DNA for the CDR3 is TGTGCCAGCAGCGCCGGACAGGGGTTGAATTCACCCCTCCACTTT. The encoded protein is CASSAGQGLNSPLHF.

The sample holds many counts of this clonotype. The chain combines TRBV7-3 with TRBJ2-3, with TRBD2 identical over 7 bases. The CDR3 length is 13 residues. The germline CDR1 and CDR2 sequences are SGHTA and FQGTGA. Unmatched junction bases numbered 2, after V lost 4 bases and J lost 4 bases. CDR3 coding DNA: TGTGCCAGCAGCTCCGCGGGGGCAGATACGCAGTATTTT. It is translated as CASSSAGADTQYF.

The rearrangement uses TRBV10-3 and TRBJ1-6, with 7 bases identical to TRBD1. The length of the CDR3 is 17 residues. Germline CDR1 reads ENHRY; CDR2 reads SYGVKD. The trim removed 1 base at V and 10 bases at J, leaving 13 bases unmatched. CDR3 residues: CAISELNLRQGRSPLHF. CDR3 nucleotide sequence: TGTGCCATCAGTGAGTTAAACCTTAGACAGGGAAGATCACCCCTCCACTTT.

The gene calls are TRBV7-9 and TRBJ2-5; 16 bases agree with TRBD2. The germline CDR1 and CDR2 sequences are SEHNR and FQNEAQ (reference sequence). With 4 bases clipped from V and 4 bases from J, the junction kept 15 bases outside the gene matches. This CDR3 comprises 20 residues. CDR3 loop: CASSSNPGGLAGGRRETQYF. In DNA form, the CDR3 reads TGTGCCAGCAGCTCAAATCCGGGGGGACTAGCGGGGGGGCGAAGAGAGACCCAGTACTTC.

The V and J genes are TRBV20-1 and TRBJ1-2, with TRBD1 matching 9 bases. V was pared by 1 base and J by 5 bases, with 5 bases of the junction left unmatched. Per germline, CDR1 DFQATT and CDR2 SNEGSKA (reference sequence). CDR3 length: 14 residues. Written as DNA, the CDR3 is TGCAGTGCTAGAGGGGGACAGGGTCGGTATGGCTACACCTTC. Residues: CSARGGQGRYGYTF.

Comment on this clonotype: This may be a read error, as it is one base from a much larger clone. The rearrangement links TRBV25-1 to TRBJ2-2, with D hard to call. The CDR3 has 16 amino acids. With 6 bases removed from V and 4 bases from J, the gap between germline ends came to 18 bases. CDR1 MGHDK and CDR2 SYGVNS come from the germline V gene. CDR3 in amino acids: CASSPMDGKSTGELFF. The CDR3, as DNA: TGTGCCAGCAGCCCGATGGACGGCAAGAGCACCGGGGAGCTGTTTTTT.

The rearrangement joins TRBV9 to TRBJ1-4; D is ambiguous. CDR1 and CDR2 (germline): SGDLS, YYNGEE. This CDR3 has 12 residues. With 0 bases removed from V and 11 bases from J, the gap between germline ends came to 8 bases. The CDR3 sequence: CASSVGEAKLFF. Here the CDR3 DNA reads TGTGCCAGCAGCGTAGGGGAGGCGAAACTGTTTTTT. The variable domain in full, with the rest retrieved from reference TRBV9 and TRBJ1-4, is DSGVTQTPKHLITATGQRVTLRCSPRSGDLSVYWYQQSLDQGLQFLIQYYNGEERAKGNILERFSAQQFPDLHSELNLSSLELGDSALYFCASSVGEAKLFFGSGTQLSVL.

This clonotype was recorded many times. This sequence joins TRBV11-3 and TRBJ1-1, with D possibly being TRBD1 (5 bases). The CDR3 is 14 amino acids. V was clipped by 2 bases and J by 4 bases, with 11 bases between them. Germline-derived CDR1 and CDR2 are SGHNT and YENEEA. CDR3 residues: CASSLRGYGTEAFF. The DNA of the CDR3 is TGTGCCAGCAGCTTACGGGGGTATGGCACTGAAGCTTTCTTT.

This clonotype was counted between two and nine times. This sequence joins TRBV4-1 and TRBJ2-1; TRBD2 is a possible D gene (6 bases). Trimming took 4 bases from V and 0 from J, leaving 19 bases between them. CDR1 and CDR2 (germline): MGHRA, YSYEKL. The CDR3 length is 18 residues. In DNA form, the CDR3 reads TGCGCCAGCAGCCCTCGACATGGGGCGGGGAGCTCCTACAATGAGCAGTTCTTC. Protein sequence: CASSPRHGAGSSYNEQFF.

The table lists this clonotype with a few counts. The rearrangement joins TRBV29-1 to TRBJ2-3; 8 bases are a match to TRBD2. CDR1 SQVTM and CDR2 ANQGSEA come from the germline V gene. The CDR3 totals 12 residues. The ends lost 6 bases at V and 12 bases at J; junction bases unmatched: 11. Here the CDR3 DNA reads TGCAGCGTAGTTAGCGGGGCGCAATCACAGTATTTT. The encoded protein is CSVVSGAQSQYF.

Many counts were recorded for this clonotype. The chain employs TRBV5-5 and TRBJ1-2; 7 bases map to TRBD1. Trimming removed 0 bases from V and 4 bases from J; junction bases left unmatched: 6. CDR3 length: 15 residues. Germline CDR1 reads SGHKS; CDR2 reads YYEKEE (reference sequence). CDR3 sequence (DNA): TGTGCCAGCAGCTTGGGGCCGGGGGACAGCTATGGCTACACCTTC. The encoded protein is CASSLGPGDSYGYTF. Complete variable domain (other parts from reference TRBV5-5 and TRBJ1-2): DAGVTQSPTHLIKTRGQQVTLRCSPISGHKSVSWYQQVLGQGPQFIFQYYEKEERGRGNFPDRFSARQFPNYSSELNVNALLLGDSALYLCASSLGPGDSYGYTFGSGTRLTVV.

CDR3 bases: TGTGCCAGTAGTATAAACAGAAATCAGCCCCAGCATTTT. It specifies CASSINRNQPQHF. The chain uses TRBV19 and TRBJ1-5; D uncertain. Trimming pared 2 bases from V and 4 bases from J, leaving 6 bases between. In germline, CDR1 is LNHDA, CDR2 SQIVND (reference sequence). CDR3 length equals 13 residues.

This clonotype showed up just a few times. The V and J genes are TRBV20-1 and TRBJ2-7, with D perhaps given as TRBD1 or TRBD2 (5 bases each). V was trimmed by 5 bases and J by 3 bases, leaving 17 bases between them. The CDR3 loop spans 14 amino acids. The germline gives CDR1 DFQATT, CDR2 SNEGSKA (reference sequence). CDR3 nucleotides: TGCAGTGCTCCAAGACCCCGGGGCCTCTACGAGCAGTACTTC. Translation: CSAPRPRGLYEQYF.

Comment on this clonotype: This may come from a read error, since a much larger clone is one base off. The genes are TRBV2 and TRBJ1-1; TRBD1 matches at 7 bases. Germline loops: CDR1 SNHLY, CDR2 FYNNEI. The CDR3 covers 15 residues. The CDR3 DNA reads TGTGCCAGCAGTCTACGGGCAGGGGGGAACTCTGAAGCTTTCTTT. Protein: CASSLRAGGNSEAFF. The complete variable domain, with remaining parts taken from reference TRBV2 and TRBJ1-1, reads EPEVTQTPSHQVTQMGQEVILRCVPISNHLYFYWYRQILGQKVEFLVSFYNNEISEKSEIFDDQFSVERPDGSNFTLKIRSTKLEDSAMYFCASSLRAGGNSEAFFGQGTRLTVV.

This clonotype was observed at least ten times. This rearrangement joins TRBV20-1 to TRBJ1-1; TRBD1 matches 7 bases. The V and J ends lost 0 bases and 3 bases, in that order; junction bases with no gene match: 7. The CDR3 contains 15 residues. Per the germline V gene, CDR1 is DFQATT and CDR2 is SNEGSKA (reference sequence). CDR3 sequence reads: CSARDGETGDTEAFF. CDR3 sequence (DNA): TGCAGTGCTAGAGATGGAGAAACAGGGGACACTGAAGCTTTCTTT.

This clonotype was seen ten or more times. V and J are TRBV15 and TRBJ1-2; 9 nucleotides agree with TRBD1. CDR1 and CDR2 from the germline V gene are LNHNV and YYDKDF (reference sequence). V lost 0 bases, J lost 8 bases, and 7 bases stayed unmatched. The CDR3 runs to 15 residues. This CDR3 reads CATSRDPTGGYGYTF. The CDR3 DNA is TGTGCCACCAGCAGAGATCCGACAGGGGGATACGGCTACACCTTC. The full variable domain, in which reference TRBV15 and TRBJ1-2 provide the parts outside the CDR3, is DAMVIQNPRYQVTQFGKPVTLSCSQTLNHNVMYWYQQKSSQAPKLLFHYYDKDFNNEADTPDNFQSRRPNTSFCFLDIRSPGLGDTAMYLCATSRDPTGGYGYTFGSGTRLTVV.

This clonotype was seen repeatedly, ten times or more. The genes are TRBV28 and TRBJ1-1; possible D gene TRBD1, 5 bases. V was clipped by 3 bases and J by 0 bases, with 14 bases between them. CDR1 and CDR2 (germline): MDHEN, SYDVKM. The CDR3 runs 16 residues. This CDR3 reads CASSFFSGKMNTEAFF. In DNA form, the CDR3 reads TGTGCCAGCAGTTTTTTTTCAGGGAAGATGAACACTGAAGCTTTCTTT.

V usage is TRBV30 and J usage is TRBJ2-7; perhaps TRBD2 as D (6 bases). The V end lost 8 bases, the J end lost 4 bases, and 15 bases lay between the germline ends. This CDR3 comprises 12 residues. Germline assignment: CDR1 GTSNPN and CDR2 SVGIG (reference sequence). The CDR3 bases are TGTGCCGGGACCCGGGACTCTTACGAGCAGTACTTC. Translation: CAGTRDSYEQYF.

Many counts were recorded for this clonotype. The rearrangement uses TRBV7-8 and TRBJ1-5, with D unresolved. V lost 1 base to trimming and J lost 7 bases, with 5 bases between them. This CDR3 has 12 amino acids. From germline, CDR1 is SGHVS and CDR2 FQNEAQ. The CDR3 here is CASSLGPQPQHF. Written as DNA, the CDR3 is TGTGCCAGCAGCTTAGGACCACAGCCCCAGCATTTT.

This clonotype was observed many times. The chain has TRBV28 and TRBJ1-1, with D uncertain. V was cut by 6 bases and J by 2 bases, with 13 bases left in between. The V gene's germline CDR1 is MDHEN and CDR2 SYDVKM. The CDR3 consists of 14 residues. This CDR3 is CASRLQSTNTEAFF. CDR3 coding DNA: TGTGCCAGCAGATTACAGTCTACAAACACTGAAGCTTTCTTT.

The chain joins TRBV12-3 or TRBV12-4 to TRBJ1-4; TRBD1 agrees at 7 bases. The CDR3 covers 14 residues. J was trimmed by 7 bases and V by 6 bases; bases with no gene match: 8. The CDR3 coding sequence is TGTGCCAGCAGCCTTGGGACAGCCGCTGAAAAACTGTTTTTT. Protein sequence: CASSLGTAAEKLFF.

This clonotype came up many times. The CDR3 protein is CASSLYSGGNQPQHF. CDR3 sequence (DNA): TGTGCCAGCAGCCTCTACTCCGGGGGCAATCAGCCCCAGCATTTT. The V and J genes are TRBV7-2 and TRBJ1-5; D not resolved. Germline-derived CDR1 and CDR2 are SGHTA and FQGNSA. V lost 5 bases, J lost 2 bases, and 13 bases lay in between. This CDR3 is built from 15 residues.

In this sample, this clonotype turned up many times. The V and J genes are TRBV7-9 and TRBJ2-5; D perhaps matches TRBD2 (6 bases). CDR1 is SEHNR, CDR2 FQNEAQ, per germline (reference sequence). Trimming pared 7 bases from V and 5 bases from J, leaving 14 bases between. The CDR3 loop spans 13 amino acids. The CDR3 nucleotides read TGTGCCAGCATCGCGGGACGTACGGAGACCCAGTACTTC. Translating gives CASIAGRTETQYF.